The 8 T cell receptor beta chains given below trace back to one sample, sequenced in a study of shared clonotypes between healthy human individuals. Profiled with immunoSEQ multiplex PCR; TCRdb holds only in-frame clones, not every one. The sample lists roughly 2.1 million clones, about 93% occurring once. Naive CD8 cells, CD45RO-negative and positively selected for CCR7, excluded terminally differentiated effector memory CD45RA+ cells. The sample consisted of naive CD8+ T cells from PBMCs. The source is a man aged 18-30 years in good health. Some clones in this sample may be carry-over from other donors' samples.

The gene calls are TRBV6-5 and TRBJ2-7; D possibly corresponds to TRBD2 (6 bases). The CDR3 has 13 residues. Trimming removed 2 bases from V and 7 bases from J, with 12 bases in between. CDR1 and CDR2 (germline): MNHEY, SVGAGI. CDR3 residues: CASSYGLAREQYF. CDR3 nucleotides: TGTGCCAGCAGTTACGGGCTAGCGAGGGAGCAGTACTTC.

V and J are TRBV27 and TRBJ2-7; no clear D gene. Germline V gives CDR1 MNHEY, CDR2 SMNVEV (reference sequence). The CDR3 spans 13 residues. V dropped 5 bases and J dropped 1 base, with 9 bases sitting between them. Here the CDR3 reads CASSPSQSYEQYF. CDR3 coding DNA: TGTGCCAGCAGTCCCTCCCAGTCCTACGAGCAGTACTTC.

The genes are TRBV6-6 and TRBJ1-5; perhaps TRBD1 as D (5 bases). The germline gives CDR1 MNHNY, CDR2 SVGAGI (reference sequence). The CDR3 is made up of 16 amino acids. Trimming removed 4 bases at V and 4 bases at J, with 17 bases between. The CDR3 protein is CASSSGPRSPNQPQHF. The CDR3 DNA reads TGTGCCAGCAGTTCGGGACCGCGGAGCCCAAATCAGCCCCAGCATTTT.

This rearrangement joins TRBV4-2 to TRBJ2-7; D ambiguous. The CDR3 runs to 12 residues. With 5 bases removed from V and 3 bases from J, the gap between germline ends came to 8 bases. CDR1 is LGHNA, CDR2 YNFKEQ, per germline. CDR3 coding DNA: TGTGCCAGCAGCGACACCGGCTACGAGCAGTACTTC. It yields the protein CASSDTGYEQYF.

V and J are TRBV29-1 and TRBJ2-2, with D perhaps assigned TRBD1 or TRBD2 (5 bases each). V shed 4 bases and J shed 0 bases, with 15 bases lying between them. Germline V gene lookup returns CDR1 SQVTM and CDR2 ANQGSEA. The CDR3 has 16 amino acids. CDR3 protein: CSVVPRGPANTGELFF. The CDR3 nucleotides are TGCAGCGTTGTTCCGAGGGGCCCAGCGAACACCGGGGAGCTGTTTTTT.

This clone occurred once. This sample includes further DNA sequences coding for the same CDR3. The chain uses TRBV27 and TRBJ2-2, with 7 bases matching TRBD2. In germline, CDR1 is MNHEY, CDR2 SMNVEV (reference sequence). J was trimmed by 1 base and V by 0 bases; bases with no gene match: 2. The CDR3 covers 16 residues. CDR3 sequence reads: CASSLSLAGNTGELFF. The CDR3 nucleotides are TGTGCCAGCAGTTTATCTTTAGCGGGGAACACCGGGGAGCTGTTTTTT.

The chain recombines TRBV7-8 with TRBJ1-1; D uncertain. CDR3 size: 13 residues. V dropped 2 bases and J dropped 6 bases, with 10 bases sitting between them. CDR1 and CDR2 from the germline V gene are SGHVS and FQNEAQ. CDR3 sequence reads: CASSLMEPSEAFF. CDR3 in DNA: TGTGCCAGCAGCTTAATGGAACCTTCTGAAGCTTTCTTT. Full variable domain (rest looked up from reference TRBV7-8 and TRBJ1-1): GAGVSQSPRYKVAKRGQDVALRCDPISGHVSLFWYQQALGQGPEFLTYFQNEAQLDKSGLPSDRFFAERPEGSVSTLKIQRTQQEDSAVYLCASSLMEPSEAFFGQGTRLTVV.

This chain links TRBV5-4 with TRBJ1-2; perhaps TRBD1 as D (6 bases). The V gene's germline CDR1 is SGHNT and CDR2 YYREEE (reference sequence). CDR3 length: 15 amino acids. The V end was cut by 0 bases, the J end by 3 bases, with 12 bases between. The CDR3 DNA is TGTGCCAGCAGCTTGGTTGGGGGCGCCGACTATGGCTACACCTTC. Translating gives CASSLVGGADYGYTF.